The rows below give T cell receptor beta chains drawn from one sample of a study of somatic mutations in cytotoxic T cells in rheumatoid arthritis. The repertoire was sequenced with immunoSEQ multiplex PCR; TCRdb's copy has only in-frame clones and lacks some. The sample gives under 7,000 clones, more than 75% of which show up once; approximately 30% is in the top ten. Sequencing used CD8+ T cells sorted from blood. These receptors all stem from an adult with rheumatoid arthritis. CDR3s include the opening cysteine and the closing phenylalanine or tryptophan. A D gene is named only where the DNA matches it firmly. Size is stated for part of the rows, as once, few or many counts, or as a class when the clone is expanded.

d_call clone_size j_call v_call cdr3_aa cdr3_nt
- once TRBJ1-2 TRBV30 CACEENYGYTF TGTGCCTGCGAGGAGAACTATGGCTACACCTTC
- - TRBJ2-7 TRBV11-2 CASSHYQNEQYF TGTGCCAGCAGCCACTACCAGAACGAGCAGTACTTC
- - TRBJ2-5 TRBV6-6 CASSYLAGQQETQYF TGTGCCAGCAGTTACCTGGCGGGGCAACAAGAGACCCAGTACTTC
- - TRBJ2-7 TRBV27 CATRDNSYEQYF TGTGCCACTCGGGACAACTCCTACGAGCAGTACTTC
TRBD2 - TRBJ2-3 TRBV4-3 CASSPGGLAGAYTDTQYF TGCGCCAGCAGTCCTGGGGGACTAGCGGGGGCTTACACAGATACGCAGTATTTT
- - TRBJ1-6 TRBV4-1 CASSSGPLNSPLHF TGCGCCAGCAGCTCGGGGCCTCTTAATTCACCCCTCCACTTT
- - TRBJ2-1 TRBV6-1 CASSDHIFGVQFF TGTGCCAGCAGTGATCACATCTTCGGGGTGCAGTTCTTC
- - TRBJ1-1 TRBV5-1 CASSLANVGADEAFF TGCGCCAGCAGCTTGGCCAACGTAGGGGCGGATGAAGCTTTCTTT
- - TRBJ1-5 TRBV6-1 CASSDWEGQPQHF TGTGCCAGCAGCGACTGGGAGGGTCAGCCCCAGCATTTT
- few TRBJ1-3 TRBV7-9 CASSPGTSVAIYF TGTGCCAGCAGCCCTGGGACATCAGTGGCCATATATTTT
TRBD1 - TRBJ2-7 TRBV7-9 CASSAGTGRHYEQYF TGTGCCAGCAGCGCCGGGACAGGGAGGCACTACGAGCAGTACTTC
- few TRBJ2-6 TRBV30 CAWTLLSAGANVLTF TGTGCCTGGACCTTGCTATCGGCTGGGGCCAACGTCCTGACTTTC
- - TRBJ2-7 TRBV7-6 CASSLDDSSYEQYF TGTGCCAGCAGCTTAGATGACAGCTCCTACGAGCAGTACTTC
- once TRBJ1-1 TRBV5-6 CASSLGTGGYRTEAFF TGTGCCAGCAGCTTGGGCACGGGAGGATATAGGACTGAAGCTTTCTTT
- few TRBJ1-5 TRBV7-8 CASSIFARSTGNQPQHF TGTGCCAGCAGCATTTTTGCGCGGTCAACGGGGAATCAGCCCCAGCATTTT
- once TRBJ2-5 TRBV7-9 CASSPGHPGETQYF TGTGCCAGCAGCCCGGGACACCCTGGGGAGACCCAGTACTTC
- - TRBJ1-1 TRBV19 CASTNYGGTEAFF TGTGCCAGTACCAATTACGGGGGCACTGAAGCTTTCTTT
- few TRBJ1-2 TRBV7-9 CASSPPFTVYGYTF TGTGCCAGCAGCCCCCCTTTTACAGTCTATGGCTACACCTTC
TRBD2 - TRBJ2-7 TRBV9 CASSSGTRSYEQYF TGTGCCAGCAGCTCCGGGACTAGGTCCTACGAGCAGTACTTC
TRBD1 - TRBJ2-3 TRBV4-1 CASSPWVGQGADTQYF TGCGCCAGCAGCCCGTGGGTGGGACAGGGGGCCGATACGCAGTATTTT
- - TRBJ2-5 TRBV4-1 CASSQGGRSETQYF TGCGCCAGCAGCCAAGGGGGTCGCAGCGAGACCCAGTACTTC
- few TRBJ1-6 TRBV7-9 CASSLSQASSPLHF TGTGCCAGCAGCTTAAGCCAGGCGAGTTCACCCCTCCACTTT
TRBD1 - TRBJ1-5 TRBV7-8 CASSLGPPGQINQPQHF TGTGCCAGCAGCTTGGGACCTCCGGGACAGATCAATCAGCCCCAGCATTTT
- - TRBJ1-2 TRBV10-3 CAISEPRDGYTF TGTGCCATCAGTGAGCCCCGGGACGGCTACACCTTC
- once TRBJ2-7 TRBV4-3 CASSQFFQGSSYEQYF TGCGCCAGCAGCCAATTTTTTCAGGGGAGCTCCTACGAGCAGTACTTC
- - TRBJ2-7 TRBV6-1 CASSEGSGAIYEQYF TGTGCCAGCAGTGAAGGGTCTGGGGCTATCTACGAGCAGTACTTC
- few TRBJ2-3 TRBV6-1 CASRYTDTQYF TGTGCCAGCAGATACACAGATACGCAGTATTTT
- few TRBJ1-1 TRBV5-6 CASSLEGRGAFF TGTGCCAGCAGCTTGGAGGGCAGGGGTGCTTTCTTT
- few TRBJ1-1 TRBV4-2 CASSQVSQGPTTEAFF TGTGCCAGCAGCCAAGTGTCGCAGGGCCCTACGACTGAAGCTTTCTTT
- few TRBJ2-1 TRBV19 CASSAWAGSYNEQFF TGTGCCAGTAGTGCCTGGGCGGGGTCCTACAATGAGCAGTTCTTC
- - TRBJ1-1 TRBV29-1 CSVERGANTEAFF TGCAGCGTTGAACGAGGGGCGAACACTGAAGCTTTCTTT
- - TRBJ2-2 TRBV5-1 CASSIGGGELFF TGCGCCAGCAGTATAGGGGGCGGGGAGCTGTTTTTT
- - TRBJ1-1 TRBV27 CASSLSLGNTEAFF TGTGCCAGCAGTTTATCGCTGGGGAACACTGAAGCTTTCTTT
TRBD1 - TRBJ1-2 TRBV29-1 CSVPGQGSYGYTF TGCAGCGTTCCGGGACAGGGGAGTTATGGCTACACCTTC
TRBD1 - TRBJ2-2 TRBV5-1 CASDRGSTGHTGELFF TGCGCCAGTGACAGGGGGTCGACGGGGCACACCGGGGAGCTGTTTTTT
TRBD2 - TRBJ2-5 TRBV4-2 CASSQDGRGAETQYF TGTGCCAGCAGCCAAGATGGGCGGGGGGCCGAGACCCAGTACTTC
- - TRBJ2-3 TRBV19 CASSIMEGAQPQYF TGTGCCAGTAGTATAATGGAGGGGGCGCAGCCGCAGTATTTT
- few TRBJ2-7 TRBV11-2 CASSLDQGRPAHEQYF TGTGCCAGCAGCTTAGATCAAGGGCGGCCCGCTCACGAGCAGTACTTC
- - TRBJ1-3 TRBV13 CASSSDNSGNTIYF TGTGCCAGCAGCTCCGACAACTCTGGAAACACCATATATTTT